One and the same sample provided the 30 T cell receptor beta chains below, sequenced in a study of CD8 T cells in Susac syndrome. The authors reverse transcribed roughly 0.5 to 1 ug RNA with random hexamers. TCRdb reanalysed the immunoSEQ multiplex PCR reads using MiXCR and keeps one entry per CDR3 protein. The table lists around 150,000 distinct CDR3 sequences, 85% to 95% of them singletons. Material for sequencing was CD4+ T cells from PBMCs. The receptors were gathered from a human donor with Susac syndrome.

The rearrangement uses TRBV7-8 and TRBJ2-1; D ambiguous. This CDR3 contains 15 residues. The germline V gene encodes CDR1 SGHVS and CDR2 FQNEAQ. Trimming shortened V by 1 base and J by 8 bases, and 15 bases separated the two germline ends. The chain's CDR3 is CASSLGRGRRYEQFF. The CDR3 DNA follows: TGTGCCAGCAGCTTAGGGCGTGGCCGGCGGTATGAGCAGTTCTTC.

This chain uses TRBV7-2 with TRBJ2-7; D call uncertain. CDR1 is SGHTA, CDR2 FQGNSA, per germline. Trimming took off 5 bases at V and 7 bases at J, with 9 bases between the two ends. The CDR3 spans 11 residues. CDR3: CASSDLEEQYF. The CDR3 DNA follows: TGTGCCAGCAGCGACCTAGAGGAGCAGTACTTC. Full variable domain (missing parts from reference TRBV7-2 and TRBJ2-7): GAGVSQSPSNKVTEKGKDVELRCDPISGHTALYWYRQSLGQGLEFLIYFQGNSAPDKSGLPSDRFSAERTGGSVSTLTIQRTQQEDSAVYLCASSDLEEQYFGPGTRLTVT.

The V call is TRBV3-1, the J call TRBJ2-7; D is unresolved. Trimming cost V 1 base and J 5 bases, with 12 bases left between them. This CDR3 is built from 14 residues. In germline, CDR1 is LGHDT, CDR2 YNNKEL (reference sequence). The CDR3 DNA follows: TGTGCCAGCAGCCAAGTAGGCCTAAACCACGAGCAGTACTTC. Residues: CASSQVGLNHEQYF.

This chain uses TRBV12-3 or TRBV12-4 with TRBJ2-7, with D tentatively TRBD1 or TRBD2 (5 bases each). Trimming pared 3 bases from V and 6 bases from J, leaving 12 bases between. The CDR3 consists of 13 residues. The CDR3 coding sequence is TGTGCCAGCAGTTTCAGGGAGAGGGGCGAGCAGTACTTC. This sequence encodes CASSFRERGEQYF.

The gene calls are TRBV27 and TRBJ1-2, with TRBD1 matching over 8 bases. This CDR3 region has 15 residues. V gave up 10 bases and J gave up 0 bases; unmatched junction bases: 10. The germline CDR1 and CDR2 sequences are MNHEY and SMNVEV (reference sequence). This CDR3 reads CATFDGQGANYGYTF. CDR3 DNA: TGTGCCACCTTCGACGGACAGGGAGCTAACTATGGCTACACCTTC.

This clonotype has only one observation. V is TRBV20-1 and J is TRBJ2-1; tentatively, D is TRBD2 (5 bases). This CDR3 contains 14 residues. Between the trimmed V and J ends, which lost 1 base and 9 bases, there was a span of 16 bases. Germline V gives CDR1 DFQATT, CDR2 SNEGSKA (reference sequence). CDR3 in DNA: TGCAGTGCTAGAGGAGGGAGCCCGTTCGTTGAGCAGTTCTTC. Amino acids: CSARGGSPFVEQFF.

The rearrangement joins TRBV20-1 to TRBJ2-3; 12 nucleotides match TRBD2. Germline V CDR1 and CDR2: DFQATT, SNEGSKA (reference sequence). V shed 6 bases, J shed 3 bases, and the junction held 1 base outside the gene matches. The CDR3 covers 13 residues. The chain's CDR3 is CSAGTSGTDTQYF. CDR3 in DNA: TGCAGTGCAGGGACTAGCGGGACAGATACGCAGTATTTT.

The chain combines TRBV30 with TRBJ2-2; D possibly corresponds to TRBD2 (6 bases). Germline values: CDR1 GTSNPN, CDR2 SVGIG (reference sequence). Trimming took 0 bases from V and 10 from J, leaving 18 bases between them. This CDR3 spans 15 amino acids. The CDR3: CAWSVGLASSEELFF. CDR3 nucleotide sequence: TGTGCCTGGAGTGTTGGGCTAGCGAGCTCCGAGGAGCTGTTTTTT.

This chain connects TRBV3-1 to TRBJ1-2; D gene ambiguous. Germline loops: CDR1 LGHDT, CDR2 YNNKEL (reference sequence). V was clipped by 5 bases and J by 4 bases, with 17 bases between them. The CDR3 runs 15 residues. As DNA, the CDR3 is TGTGCCAGCAGCAAAACGGGTCAGTTCGTCTATGGCTACACCTTC. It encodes CASSKTGQFVYGYTF.

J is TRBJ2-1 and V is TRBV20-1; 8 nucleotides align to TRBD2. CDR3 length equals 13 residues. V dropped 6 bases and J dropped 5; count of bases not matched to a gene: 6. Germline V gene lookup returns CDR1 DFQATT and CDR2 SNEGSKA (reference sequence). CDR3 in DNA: TGCAGTGCCGCACGGGGGGGGAACAATGAGCAGTTCTTC. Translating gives CSAARGGNNEQFF.

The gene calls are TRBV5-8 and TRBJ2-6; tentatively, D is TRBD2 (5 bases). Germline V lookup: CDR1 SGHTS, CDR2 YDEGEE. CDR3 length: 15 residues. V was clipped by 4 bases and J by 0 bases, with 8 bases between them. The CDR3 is CASSLLDSGANVLTF. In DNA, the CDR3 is TGTGCCAGCAGCCTACTAGACTCTGGGGCCAACGTCCTGACTTTC.

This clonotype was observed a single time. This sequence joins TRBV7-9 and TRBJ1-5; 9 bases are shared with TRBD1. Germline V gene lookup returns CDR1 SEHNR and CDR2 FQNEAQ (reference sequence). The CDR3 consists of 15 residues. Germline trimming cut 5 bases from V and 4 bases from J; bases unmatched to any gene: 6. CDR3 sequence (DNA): TGTGCCAGCAGCCGGGGACAGGGACGGAATCAGCCCCAGCATTTT. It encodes CASSRGQGRNQPQHF. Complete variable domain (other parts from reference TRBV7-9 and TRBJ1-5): DTGVSQNPRHKITKRGQNVTFRCDPISEHNRLYWYRQTLGQGPEFLTYFQNEAQLEKSRLLSDRFSAERPKGSFSTLEIQRTEQGDSAMYLCASSRGQGRNQPQHFGDGTRLSIL.

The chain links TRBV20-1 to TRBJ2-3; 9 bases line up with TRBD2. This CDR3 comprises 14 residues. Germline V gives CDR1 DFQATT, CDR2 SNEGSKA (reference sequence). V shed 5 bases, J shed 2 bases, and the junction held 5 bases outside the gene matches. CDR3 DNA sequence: TGCAGTGCTCGGCGGGAGGGCCTCACAGATACGCAGTATTTT. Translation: CSARREGLTDTQYF.

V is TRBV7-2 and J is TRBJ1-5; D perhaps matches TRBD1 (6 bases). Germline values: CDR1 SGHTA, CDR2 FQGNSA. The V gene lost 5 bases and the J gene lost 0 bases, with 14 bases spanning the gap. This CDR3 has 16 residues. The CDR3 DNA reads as TGTGCCAGCAGCCCCAAGGGGGGGAATAGCAATCAGCCCCAGCATTTT. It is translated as CASSPKGGNSNQPQHF.

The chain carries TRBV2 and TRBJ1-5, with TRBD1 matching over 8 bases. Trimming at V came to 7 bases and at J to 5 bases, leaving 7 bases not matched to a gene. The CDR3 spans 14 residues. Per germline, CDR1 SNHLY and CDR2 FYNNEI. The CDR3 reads CASTLGDRYQPQHF. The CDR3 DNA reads TGTGCCAGCACCCTCGGGGACAGGTATCAGCCCCAGCATTTT.

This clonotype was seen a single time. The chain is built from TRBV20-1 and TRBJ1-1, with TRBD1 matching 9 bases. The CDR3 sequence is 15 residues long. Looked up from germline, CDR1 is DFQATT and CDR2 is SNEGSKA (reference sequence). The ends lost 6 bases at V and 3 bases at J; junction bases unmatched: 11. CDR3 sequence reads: CSAPGTGRPYTEAFF. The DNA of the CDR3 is TGCAGTGCCCCCGGGACAGGGAGACCATACACTGAAGCTTTCTTT.

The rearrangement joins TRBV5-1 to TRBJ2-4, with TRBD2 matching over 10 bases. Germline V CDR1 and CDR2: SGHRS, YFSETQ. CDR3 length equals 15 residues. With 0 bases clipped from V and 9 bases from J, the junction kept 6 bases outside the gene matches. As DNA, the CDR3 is TGCGCCAGCAGCTTGGGGCTAGCGGGAGTTGGCATTCAGTACTTC. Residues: CASSLGLAGVGIQYF.

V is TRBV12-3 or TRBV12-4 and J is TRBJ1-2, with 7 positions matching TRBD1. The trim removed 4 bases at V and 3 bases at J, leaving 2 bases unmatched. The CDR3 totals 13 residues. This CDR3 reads CASSSTGDYGYTF. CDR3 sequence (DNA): TGTGCCAGCAGTTCTACAGGGGACTATGGCTACACCTTC.

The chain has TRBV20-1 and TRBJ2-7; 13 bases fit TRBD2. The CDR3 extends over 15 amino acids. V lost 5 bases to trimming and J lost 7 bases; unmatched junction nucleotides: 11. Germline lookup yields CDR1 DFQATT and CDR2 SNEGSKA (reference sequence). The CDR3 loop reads CSASGTSGAQKEQYF. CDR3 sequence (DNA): TGCAGTGCTTCCGGGACTAGCGGGGCCCAAAAAGAGCAGTACTTC.

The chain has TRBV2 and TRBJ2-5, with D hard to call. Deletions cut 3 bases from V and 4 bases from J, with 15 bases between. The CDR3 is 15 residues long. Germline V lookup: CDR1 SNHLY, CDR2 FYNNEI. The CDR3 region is CASSDVGTKGETQYF. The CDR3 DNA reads TGTGCCAGCAGTGATGTAGGCACAAAGGGAGAGACCCAGTACTTC.

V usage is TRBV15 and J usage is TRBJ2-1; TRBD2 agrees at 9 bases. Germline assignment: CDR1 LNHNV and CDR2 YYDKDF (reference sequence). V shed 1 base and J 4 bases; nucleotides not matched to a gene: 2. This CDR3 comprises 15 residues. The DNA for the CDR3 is TGTGCCACCAGCAGAGTGCGGGAGGGATACAATGAGCAGTTCTTC. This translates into CATSRVREGYNEQFF.

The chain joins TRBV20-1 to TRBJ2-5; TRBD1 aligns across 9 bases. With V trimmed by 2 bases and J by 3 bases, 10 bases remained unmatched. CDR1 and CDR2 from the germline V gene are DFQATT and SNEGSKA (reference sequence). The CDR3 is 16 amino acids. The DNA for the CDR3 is TGCAGTGCTAGACCTCGGACAGGGGTTGGGAAAGAGACCCAGTACTTC. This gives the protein CSARPRTGVGKETQYF.

CDR3 sequence (DNA): TGTGCCAGCAGCGTAGAGTCGTCACCCACAGATACGCAGTATTTT. This gives the protein CASSVESSPTDTQYF. The genes are TRBV9 and TRBJ2-3; D is unresolved. The V end lost 0 bases, the J end lost 2 bases, and 10 bases lay between the germline ends. The germline gives CDR1 SGDLS, CDR2 YYNGEE. This CDR3 comprises 15 residues.

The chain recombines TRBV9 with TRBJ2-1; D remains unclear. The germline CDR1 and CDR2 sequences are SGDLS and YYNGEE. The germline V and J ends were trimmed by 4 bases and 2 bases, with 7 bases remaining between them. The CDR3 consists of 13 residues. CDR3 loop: CASSPAPYNEQFF. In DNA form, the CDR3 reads TGTGCCAGCAGCCCGGCCCCCTACAATGAGCAGTTCTTC.

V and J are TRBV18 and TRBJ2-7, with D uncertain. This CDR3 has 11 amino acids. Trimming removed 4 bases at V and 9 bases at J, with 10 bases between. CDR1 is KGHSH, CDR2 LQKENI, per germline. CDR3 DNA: TGTGCCAGCTCACAGAGCGTGGTGCAGTACTTC. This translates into CASSQSVVQYF.

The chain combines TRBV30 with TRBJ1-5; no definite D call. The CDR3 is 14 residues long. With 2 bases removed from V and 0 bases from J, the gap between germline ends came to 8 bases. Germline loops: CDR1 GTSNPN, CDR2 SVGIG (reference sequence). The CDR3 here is CAWSWGTSNQPQHF. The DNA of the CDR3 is TGTGCCTGGAGTTGGGGAACTAGCAATCAGCCCCAGCATTTT.

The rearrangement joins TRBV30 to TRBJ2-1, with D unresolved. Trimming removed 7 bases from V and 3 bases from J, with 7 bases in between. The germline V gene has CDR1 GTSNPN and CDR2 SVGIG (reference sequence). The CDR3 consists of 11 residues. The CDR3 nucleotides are TGTGCCTCCAGTAACTACAATGAGCAGTTCTTC. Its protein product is CASSNYNEQFF.

CDR3 sequence (DNA): TGTGCCTGGAGTGCCCAGCTAGCGGGGGTCGGGGATACGCAGTATTTT. Residues: CAWSAQLAGVGDTQYF. The chain uses TRBV30 and TRBJ2-3, with 10 bases fitting TRBD2. The CDR3 length is 16 residues. Germline lookup yields CDR1 GTSNPN and CDR2 SVGIG (reference sequence). V was pared by 1 base and J by 6 bases, with 10 bases of the junction left unmatched.

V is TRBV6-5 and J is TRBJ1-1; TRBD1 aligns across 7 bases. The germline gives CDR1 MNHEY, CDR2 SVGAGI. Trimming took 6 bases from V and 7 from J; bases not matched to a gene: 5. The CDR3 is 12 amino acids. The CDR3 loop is CASSRGFREAFF. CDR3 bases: TGTGCCAGCAGCAGGGGGTTCCGTGAAGCTTTCTTT.

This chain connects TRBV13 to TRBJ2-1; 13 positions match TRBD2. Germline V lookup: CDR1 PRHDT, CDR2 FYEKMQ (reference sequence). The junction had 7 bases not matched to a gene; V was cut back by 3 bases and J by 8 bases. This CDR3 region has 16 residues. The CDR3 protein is CASSFRTSGSRDEQFF. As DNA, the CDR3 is TGTGCCAGCAGCTTTCGGACTAGCGGGAGTCGCGATGAGCAGTTCTTC.